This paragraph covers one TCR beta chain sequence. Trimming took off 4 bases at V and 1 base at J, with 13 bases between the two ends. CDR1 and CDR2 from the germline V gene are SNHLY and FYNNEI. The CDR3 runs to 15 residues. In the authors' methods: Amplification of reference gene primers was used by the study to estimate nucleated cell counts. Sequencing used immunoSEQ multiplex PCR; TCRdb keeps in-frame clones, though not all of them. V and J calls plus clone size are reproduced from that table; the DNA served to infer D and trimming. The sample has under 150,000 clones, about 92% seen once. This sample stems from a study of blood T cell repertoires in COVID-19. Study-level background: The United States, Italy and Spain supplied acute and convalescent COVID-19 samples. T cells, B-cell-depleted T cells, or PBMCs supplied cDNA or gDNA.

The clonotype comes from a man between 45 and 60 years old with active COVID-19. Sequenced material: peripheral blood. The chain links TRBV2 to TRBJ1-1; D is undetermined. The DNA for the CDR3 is TGTGCCAGCAGTGCCCAGGAGGTTGGGAACACTGAAGCTTTCTTT. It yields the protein CASSAQEVGNTEAFF.